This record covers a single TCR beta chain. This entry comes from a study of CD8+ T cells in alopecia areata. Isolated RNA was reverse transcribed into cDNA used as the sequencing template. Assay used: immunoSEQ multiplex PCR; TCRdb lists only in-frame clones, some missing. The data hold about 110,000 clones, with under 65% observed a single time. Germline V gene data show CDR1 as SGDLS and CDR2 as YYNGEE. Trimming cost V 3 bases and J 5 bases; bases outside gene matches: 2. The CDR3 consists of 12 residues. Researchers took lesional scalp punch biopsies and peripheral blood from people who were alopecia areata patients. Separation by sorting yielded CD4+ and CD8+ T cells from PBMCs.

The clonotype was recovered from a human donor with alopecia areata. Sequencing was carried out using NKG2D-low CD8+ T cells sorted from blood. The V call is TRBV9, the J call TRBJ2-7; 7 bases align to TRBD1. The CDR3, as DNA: TGTGCCAGCAGCGGACAGGGTAACGAGCAGTACTTC. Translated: CASSGQGNEQYF.